These 30 T cell receptor beta chains came from one sample sequenced in a study of blood T cell repertoires in COVID-19. The repertoire was sequenced with immunoSEQ multiplex PCR; TCRdb's copy has only in-frame clones and lacks some. The table records over 200,000 clones, approximately 81% of them present only once. The sequenced material came from peripheral blood. The receptors shown here come from a woman older than 75 with acute or convalescent COVID-19.

This clone turned up a few times. The chain carries TRBV19 and TRBJ1-5; D not certain. From germline, CDR1 is LNHDA and CDR2 SQIVND (reference sequence). The CDR3 contains 14 residues. The V end lost 9 bases, the J end lost 4 bases, and 16 bases lay between the germline ends. The CDR3 reads CASSIPWTNQPQHF. CDR3 nucleotide sequence: TGTGCCAGCTCAATCCCCTGGACTAATCAGCCCCAGCATTTT.

This clone was recorded a few times. The CDR3 region has the DNA TGTGCCAGCTGTAGGATGAGGGACACTGAAGCTTTCTTT. Amino acids: CASCRMRDTEAFF. V gene TRBV6-5 combines with J gene TRBJ1-1; no clear D gene. Germline assignment: CDR1 MNHEY and CDR2 SVGAGI. This CDR3 is 13 amino acids long. V was pared by 8 bases and J by 3 bases, with 13 bases between.

Concerning this clone: The germline gene is not matched at one end of the junction; a read error may be the cause. The rearrangement joins TRBV5-4 to TRBJ2-2; tentative D call: TRBD1 (6 bases). The CDR3 is made up of 17 amino acids. Germline V CDR1 and CDR2: SGHNT, YYREEE (reference sequence). The chain's CDR3 is CASSLGTQGGRAGELFF. Written as DNA, the CDR3 is TGTGCCAGCAGCTTGGGTACTCAAGGGGGACGGGCCGGAGAGCTGTTTTTT.

About this clone: Other DNA sequences within the sample encode an identical CDR3. The chain employs TRBV18 and TRBJ1-1; 9 positions agree with TRBD1. The CDR3 is 15 residues long. V trimming: 3 bases; J trimming: 2 bases; junction bases outside the gene matches: 4. Germline values: CDR1 KGHSH, CDR2 LQKENI. The CDR3 bases are TGTGCCAGCTCACCGACGGGACAGGGAAACACTGAAGCTTTCTTT. Translated, it gives CASSPTGQGNTEAFF. Complete variable domain (other parts from reference TRBV18 and TRBJ1-1): NAGVMQNPRHLVRRRGQEARLRCSPMKGHSHVYWYRQLPEEGLKFMVYLQKENIIDESGMPKERFSAEFPKEGPSILRIQQVVRGDSAAYFCASSPTGQGNTEAFFGQGTRLTVV.

This clone was counted ten times or more. The chain recombines TRBV2 with TRBJ2-7; D may be TRBD1 (5 bases). V lost 8 bases and J lost 0, with 8 bases in between. CDR1 SNHLY and CDR2 FYNNEI come from the germline V gene. The CDR3 runs 12 residues. The CDR3 nucleotides read TGTGCCAGCGAACAGGACTCCTACGAGCAGTACTTC. Amino acids: CASEQDSYEQYF.

The chain has TRBV3-1 (or the pseudogene TRBV3-2) and TRBJ2-1, with TRBD1 as a possible D gene (7 bases). V was pared by 2 bases and J by 7 bases, with 12 bases between. Germline V CDR1 and CDR2: LGHDT, YNNKEL (reference sequence). This CDR3 comprises 14 residues. DNA of the CDR3: TGTGCCAGCAGCCAACCGACAGGGAGGAATGAGCAGTTCTTC. The encoded protein is CASSQPTGRNEQFF.

J is TRBJ2-5 and V is TRBV28; D might be TRBD1 (5 bases). With 3 bases removed from V and 7 bases from J, the gap between germline ends came to 12 bases. Germline V lookup: CDR1 MDHEN, CDR2 SYDVKM. The CDR3 has 13 amino acids. The CDR3 DNA is TGTGCCAGCAGTTTGGGGCAGGGTCCGACCCAGTACTTC. Amino acids: CASSLGQGPTQYF.

The genes are TRBV5-1 and TRBJ2-3; the match to TRBD2 covers 16 bases. The CDR3 is 17 amino acids. The V gene end was trimmed by 4 bases and the J gene end by 5 bases; junction bases not matched to a gene: 7. Looked up from germline, CDR1 is SGHRS and CDR2 is YFSETQ. The CDR3 protein is CASSAGLAGGQGDTQYF. DNA for the CDR3: TGCGCCAGCAGCGCGGGACTAGCGGGAGGGCAGGGAGATACGCAGTATTTT. Drawing the rest from reference TRBV5-1 and TRBJ2-3, the complete variable domain is KAGVTQTPRYLIKTRGQQVTLSCSPISGHRSVSWYQQTPGQGLQFLFEYFSETQRNKGNFPGRFSGRQFSNSRSEMNVSTLELGDSALYLCASSAGLAGGQGDTQYFGPGTRLTVL.

This clone appeared once. The chain employs TRBV5-4 and TRBJ2-5; TRBD2 agrees at 15 bases. The CDR3 has 17 amino acids. V shed 2 bases, J shed 5 bases, and the junction held 7 bases outside the gene matches. Germline CDR1 and CDR2: SGHNT and YYREEE (reference sequence). The CDR3 coding sequence is TGTGCCAGCAGCTTCGGACTAGCGGGGGGGCTCTGGGAGACCCAGTACTTC. This codes for CASSFGLAGGLWETQYF.

This chain links TRBV4-1 with TRBJ2-2, with TRBD1 as a possible D gene (6 bases). CDR1 MGHRA and CDR2 YSYEKL come from the germline V gene. The V and J ends lost 1 base and 4 bases respectively, with 16 bases between them. The CDR3 loop spans 17 amino acids. CDR3 DNA: TGCGCCAGCAGCCAAGGCCCACAGGGTCGGGGCACCGGGGAGCTGTTTTTT. Protein: CASSQGPQGRGTGELFF.

This clone was seen more than once but under ten times. This specimen includes other DNA sequences encoding the same CDR3. V is TRBV3-1 (or the pseudogene TRBV3-2) and J is TRBJ2-1; TRBD2 might be the D (6 bases). The germline gives CDR1 LGHDT, CDR2 YNNKEL (reference sequence). With 1 base removed from V and 0 bases from J, the gap between germline ends came to 10 bases. The CDR3 runs to 16 residues. The CDR3 region is CASSQVGGSSYNEQFF. The CDR3 nucleotides read TGTGCCAGCAGCCAAGTGGGGGGTAGCTCCTACAATGAGCAGTTCTTC.

This clone was observed many times. V and J are TRBV9 and TRBJ2-3; 10 bases align to TRBD2. CDR3 length: 18 amino acids. Trimming at V came to 4 bases and at J to 6 bases, leaving 17 bases not matched to a gene. Per the germline V gene, CDR1 is SGDLS and CDR2 is YYNGEE. The CDR3 is CASSPRSGAGGPADTQYF. CDR3 in DNA: TGTGCCAGCAGCCCCCGGTCAGGAGCGGGGGGGCCGGCGGATACGCAGTATTTT.

The CDR3 region is CASRPRDRGSNEKLFF. CDR3 nucleotides: TGTGCCAGCAGGCCCCGGGACAGGGGATCGAATGAAAAACTGTTTTTT. V gene TRBV28 combines with J gene TRBJ1-4, with 10 positions matching TRBD1. The trim removed 6 bases at V and 5 bases at J, leaving 9 bases unmatched. Germline V lookup: CDR1 MDHEN, CDR2 SYDVKM. The CDR3 length is 16 residues.

The V and J genes are TRBV7-2 and TRBJ2-2; weak D call: TRBD2 (6 bases). The germline gives CDR1 SGHTA, CDR2 FQGNSA. The V end was cut by 3 bases, the J end by 4 bases, with 15 bases between. The CDR3 length is 16 residues. The CDR3 loop is CASSFGRGASTGELFF. Here the CDR3 DNA reads TGTGCCAGCAGCTTTGGGCGGGGAGCGAGCACCGGGGAGCTGTTTTTT. Full variable domain (missing parts from reference TRBV7-2 and TRBJ2-2): GAGVSQSPSNKVTEKGKDVELRCDPISGHTALYWYRQSLGQGLEFLIYFQGNSAPDKSGLPSDRFSAERTGGSVSTLTIQRTQQEDSAVYLCASSFGRGASTGELFFGEGSRLTVL.

This chain links TRBV6-5 with TRBJ1-1, with a tentative D call TRBD1 (6 bases). Germline CDR1 and CDR2: MNHEY and SVGAGI. V lost 3 bases to trimming and J lost 1 base, with 15 bases between them. The CDR3 is 16 amino acids. Here the CDR3 DNA reads TGTGCCAGCAGTTATGGGGGGGGCGAACGGAACACTGAAGCTTTCTTT. Translating gives CASSYGGGERNTEAFF.

V usage is TRBV3-1 (or the pseudogene TRBV3-2) and J usage is TRBJ1-6; 7 positions match TRBD1. This CDR3 has 14 amino acids. V was pared by 4 bases and J by 6 bases, with 3 bases of the junction left unmatched. The germline gives CDR1 LGHDT, CDR2 YNNKEL (reference sequence). The CDR3 loop reads CASSPGQANSPLHF. CDR3 coding DNA: TGTGCCAGCAGCCCAGGACAGGCTAATTCACCCCTCCACTTT.

The table lists this clone with many counts. The V gene is TRBV19, the J gene TRBJ1-3, with D maybe TRBD1 (5 bases). CDR1 is LNHDA, CDR2 SQIVND, per germline (reference sequence). This CDR3 is 14 amino acids long. V was shortened by 6 bases and J by 4 bases, with 13 bases between the two germline ends. The chain's CDR3 is CASRGARSGNTIYF. CDR3 nucleotides: TGTGCCAGTAGAGGGGCCCGTTCCGGAAACACCATATATTTT. The variable domain in full, completed from reference TRBV19 and TRBJ1-3, reads DGGITQSPKYLFRKEGQNVTLSCEQNLNHDAMYWYRQDPGQGLRLIYYSQIVNDFQKGDIAEGYSVSREKKESFPLTVTSAQKNPTAFYLCASRGARSGNTIYFGEGSWLTVV.

The chain recombines TRBV19 with TRBJ2-1; the match to TRBD2 covers 8 bases. This CDR3 has 16 amino acids. V lost 5 bases to trimming and J lost 1 base; unmatched junction nucleotides: 7. Per germline, CDR1 LNHDA and CDR2 SQIVND (reference sequence). CDR3 residues: CASSRLAGGSYNEQFF. The CDR3 DNA reads TGTGCCAGTAGTCGCTTGGCGGGGGGTTCCTACAATGAGCAGTTCTTC.

This sequence joins TRBV5-1 and TRBJ2-3; D might be TRBD1 (5 bases). Germline V lookup: CDR1 SGHRS, CDR2 YFSETQ. The CDR3 has 14 amino acids. V shed 1 base and J shed 4 bases, with 10 bases lying between them. The CDR3, as DNA: TGCGCCAGCAGCTTGAGCCGCAGGGCAGATACGCAGTATTTT. Amino acids: CASSLSRRADTQYF.

The chain recombines TRBV5-4 with TRBJ2-5; the D gene is possibly TRBD1 (5 bases). Germline-derived CDR1 and CDR2 are SGHNT and YYREEE (reference sequence). The CDR3 sequence is 14 residues long. The V end was cut by 2 bases, the J end by 1 base, with 9 bases between. The CDR3 is CASSFSRAQETQYF. CDR3 nucleotides: TGTGCCAGCAGCTTCAGCAGGGCCCAAGAGACCCAGTACTTC.

This chain connects TRBV19 to TRBJ1-4, with 8 nucleotides matching TRBD1. This CDR3 comprises 14 residues. The J segment lost 0 bases and the V segment lost 8 bases, leaving 2 bases of the junction unmatched. CDR1 LNHDA and CDR2 SQIVND come from the germline V gene (reference sequence). CDR3 protein: CASRQGSTNEKLFF. The CDR3 coding sequence is TGTGCCAGTCGACAGGGGTCAACTAATGAAAAACTGTTTTTT. The full variable domain, rest sourced from reference TRBV19 and TRBJ1-4, is DGGITQSPKYLFRKEGQNVTLSCEQNLNHDAMYWYRQDPGQGLRLIYYSQIVNDFQKGDIAEGYSVSREKKESFPLTVTSAQKNPTAFYLCASRQGSTNEKLFFGSGTQLSVL.

This clone was detected once. The J gene is TRBJ2-2, the V gene TRBV7-3; weak D call: TRBD1 (6 bases). Germline CDR1 SGHTA, CDR2 FQGTGA. Trimming took off 5 bases at V and 4 bases at J, with 11 bases between the two ends. The CDR3 contains 14 residues. The CDR3 nucleotides are TGTGCCAGCAGCCCCGGGACACGCACCGGGGAGCTGTTTTTT. Translating it yields CASSPGTRTGELFF. The variable domain in full, with the rest retrieved from reference TRBV7-3 and TRBJ2-2, is GAGVSQTPSNKVTEKGKYVELRCDPISGHTALYWYRQSLGQGPEFLIYFQGTGAADDSGLPNDRFFAVRPEGSVSTLKIQRTERGDSAVYLCASSPGTRTGELFFGEGSRLTVL.

This chain connects TRBV2 to TRBJ1-2; D may be TRBD1 (5 bases). Looked up from germline, CDR1 is SNHLY and CDR2 is FYNNEI. CDR3 size: 13 residues. Trimming removed 6 bases at V and 8 bases at J, with 16 bases between. Written as DNA, the CDR3 is TGTGCCAGCAGCCAATTCGGGGGGGAGGGCTACACCTTC. This encodes CASSQFGGEGYTF. Variable domain in full (rest from reference TRBV2 and TRBJ1-2): EPEVTQTPSHQVTQMGQEVILRCVPISNHLYFYWYRQILGQKVEFLVSFYNNEISEKSEIFDDQFSVERPDGSNFTLKIRSTKLEDSAMYFCASSQFGGEGYTFGSGTRLTVV.

This clone occurred a few times. CDR3 amino acids: CASSQAADEKLFF. The CDR3 DNA reads as TGTGCCAGCAGCCAAGCGGCAGATGAAAAACTGTTTTTT. V is TRBV28 and J is TRBJ1-4; no definite D call. The length of the CDR3 is 13 residues. Germline V gives CDR1 MDHEN, CDR2 SYDVKM. Deletions cut 6 bases from V and 6 bases from J, with 11 bases between.

The V and J genes are TRBV3-1 (or the pseudogene TRBV3-2) and TRBJ2-3; 13 positions agree with TRBD2. Germline values: CDR1 LGHDT, CDR2 YNNKEL (reference sequence). With V trimmed by 4 bases and J by 4 bases, 2 bases remained unmatched. The CDR3 length is 15 residues. The CDR3 sequence is CASSPTSGRADTQYF. CDR3 DNA: TGTGCCAGCAGCCCTACTAGCGGGAGGGCAGATACGCAGTATTTT.

This chain links TRBV3-1 (or the pseudogene TRBV3-2) with TRBJ2-3; TRBD1 matches at 7 bases. Per germline, CDR1 LGHDT and CDR2 YNNKEL (reference sequence). The V and J ends lost 4 bases and 0 bases, in that order; junction bases with no gene match: 10. This CDR3 is 17 amino acids long. For the CDR3, the DNA is TGTGCCAGCAGCCGCTACGGACAGGACCCTAGCACAGATACGCAGTATTTT. Translated, it gives CASSRYGQDPSTDTQYF.

The chain recombines TRBV20-1 with TRBJ2-7; tentative D call: TRBD2 (6 bases). The germline CDR1 and CDR2 sequences are DFQATT and SNEGSKA (reference sequence). Trimming left V 3 bases short and J 3 bases short, with 12 bases between. This CDR3 region has 13 residues. CDR3 in amino acids: CSASPSGVYEQYF. The CDR3 DNA reads as TGCAGTGCTAGTCCCTCGGGGGTCTACGAGCAGTACTTC.

This clone is a singleton in its sample. The chain recombines TRBV14 with TRBJ1-3; D remains unclear. Germline lookup yields CDR1 SGHDN and CDR2 FVKESK. The germline V and J ends were trimmed by 1 base and 6 bases, with 7 bases remaining between them. CDR3 size: 13 residues. Here the CDR3 DNA reads TGTGCCAGCAGCCAAGGGGCCGTAAACACCATATATTTT. As protein: CASSQGAVNTIYF. The variable domain in full, completed from reference TRBV14 and TRBJ1-3, reads EAGVTQFPSHSVIEKGQTVTLRCDPISGHDNLYWYRRVMGKEIKFLLHFVKESKQDESGMPNNRFLAERTGGTYSTLKVQPAELEDSGVYFCASSQGAVNTIYFGEGSWLTVV.

V gene TRBV13 combines with J gene TRBJ2-2; D unclear. Germline-derived CDR1 and CDR2 are PRHDT and FYEKMQ (reference sequence). V lost 5 bases and J 7 bases, leaving 14 bases between the germline ends. The CDR3 has 14 residues. The CDR3 coding sequence is TGTGCCAGCAGCCTCAGAAATGTGGTCGGGGAGCTGTTTTTT. It is translated as CASSLRNVVGELFF. Full variable domain (outside the CDR3, taken from reference TRBV13 and TRBJ2-2): AAGVIQSPRHLIKEKRETATLKCYPIPRHDTVYWYQQGPGQDPQFLISFYEKMQSDKGSIPDRFSAQQFSDYHSELNMSSLELGDSALYFCASSLRNVVGELFFGEGSRLTVL.

The chain joins TRBV7-6 to TRBJ2-2; 8 bases agree with TRBD1. The V gene end was trimmed by 3 bases and the J gene end by 3 bases; junction bases not matched to a gene: 12. Germline V gene lookup returns CDR1 SGHVS and CDR2 FNYEAQ. The CDR3 has 18 amino acids. The CDR3 spells CASSFEPKAGGYTGELFF. In nucleotides, the CDR3 is TGTGCCAGCAGCTTCGAACCAAAGGCAGGGGGCTACACCGGGGAGCTGTTTTTT.